These 32 T cell receptor beta chains were sequenced from one sample in a study of technical replicates of blood from several donors. Repertoires were generated with immunoSEQ multiplex PCR, while TCRdb's copy carries only in-frame clones and drops some. Altogether around 58,000 clones are present, roughly 86% being singletons, with the ten largest covering about 5.1%. The sequenced material came from PBMCs. These receptors originate from a human donor in good health. Some clones in this sample may be carry-over from other donors' samples.

The table lists this clone with a few counts. This chain joins TRBV6-1 and TRBJ1-2, with D hard to call. CDR3 length: 14 residues. V was trimmed by 9 bases and J by 8 bases, leaving 22 bases between them. Germline-derived CDR1 and CDR2 are MNHNS and SASEGT. The CDR3 region has the DNA TGTGCCAGTTGGGTCGGAGGGATTTCCCAGGGCTACACCTTC. It yields the protein CASWVGGISQGYTF.

This chain joins TRBV7-9 and TRBJ2-2; weak D call: TRBD2 (5 bases). CDR3 length: 16 residues. V gave up 5 bases and J gave up 2 bases, with 15 bases separating them. Germline CDR1 is SEHNR and CDR2 is FQNEAQ (reference sequence). The CDR3 region is CASSGRQRSNTGELFF. The DNA of the CDR3 is TGTGCCAGCAGCGGTCGTCAGCGGAGTAACACCGGGGAGCTGTTTTTT.

This clone has just one count. V is TRBV7-8 and J is TRBJ2-6; TRBD2 might be the D (6 bases). Germline CDR1 is SGHVS and CDR2 is FQNEAQ. V lost 3 bases to trimming and J lost 3 bases, with 21 bases between them. The CDR3 spans 19 residues. The CDR3 sequence: CASSFSLTGVLNGANVLTF. The CDR3 DNA is TGTGCCAGCAGCTTCTCCCTGACGGGGGTTCTCAATGGGGCCAACGTCCTGACTTTC.

The chain combines TRBV29-1 with TRBJ1-5, with D maybe TRBD1 (6 bases). This CDR3 spans 13 amino acids. CDR1 is SQVTM, CDR2 ANQGSEA, per germline. The ends were cut back, 6 bases at V and 2 bases at J, with 11 bases in the middle. The CDR3, as DNA: TGCAGCGTAACGACAGGCGGCAATCAGCCCCAGCATTTT. It encodes CSVTTGGNQPQHF.

V gene TRBV7-9 combines with J gene TRBJ2-2, with 7 bases matching TRBD2. The trim removed 5 bases at V and 2 bases at J, leaving 5 bases unmatched. CDR3 length: 15 residues. Germline V gives CDR1 SEHNR, CDR2 FQNEAQ (reference sequence). In DNA form, the CDR3 reads TGTGCCAGCAGCGGAACTAGCGCTAACACCGGGGAGCTGTTTTTT. The encoded protein is CASSGTSANTGELFF.

The rearrangement links TRBV4-3 to TRBJ2-1; 9 nucleotides agree with TRBD2. The CDR3 consists of 15 residues. Trimming removed 8 bases from V and 0 bases from J; junction bases left unmatched: 5. Germline loops: CDR1 LGHNA, CDR2 YSLEER. For the CDR3, the DNA is TGCGCCAGCTCCTTAGCGGGAGACTCCTACAATGAGCAGTTCTTC. This gives the protein CASSLAGDSYNEQFF.

This chain connects TRBV13 to TRBJ2-4, with D perhaps TRBD2 (5 bases). The V end was cut by 0 bases, the J end by 0 bases, with 9 bases between. This CDR3 has 16 amino acids. CDR1 is PRHDT and CDR2 is FYEKMQ in the germline V gene (reference sequence). The CDR3 region has the DNA TGTGCCAGCAGCTTAGGGGCTAGCCTAGCCAAAAACATTCAGTACTTC. As protein: CASSLGASLAKNIQYF.

The rearrangement links TRBV6-5 to TRBJ1-2; the D gene is possibly TRBD1 (5 bases). V was trimmed by 6 bases and J by 6 bases, leaving 17 bases between them. The CDR3 runs to 14 residues. CDR1 is MNHEY, CDR2 SVGAGI, per germline. The CDR3 nucleotides are TGTGCCAGCAGCACTCAGGAGGGGTGGGATGGCTACACCTTC. Residues: CASSTQEGWDGYTF.

The CDR3 loop reads CASSQTGDYGYTF. The CDR3 bases are TGCGCCAGCAGCCAAACAGGGGACTATGGCTACACCTTC. This rearrangement joins TRBV5-1 to TRBJ1-2; 7 nucleotides agree with TRBD1. The V gene end was trimmed by 4 bases and the J gene end by 3 bases; junction bases not matched to a gene: 3. The germline V gene has CDR1 SGHRS and CDR2 YFSETQ. This CDR3 is 13 amino acids long.

This chain uses TRBV5-6 with TRBJ2-7; D gene uncertain. In germline, CDR1 is SGHDT, CDR2 YYEEEE. The CDR3 covers 13 residues. Trimming pared 3 bases from V and 0 bases from J, leaving 7 bases between. CDR3 sequence: CASSSEYSYEQYF. For the CDR3, the DNA is TGTGCCAGCAGCTCCGAGTACTCCTACGAGCAGTACTTC.

The chain has TRBV29-1 and TRBJ1-4, with D tentatively TRBD1 (6 bases). This CDR3 region has 12 residues. Trimming removed 5 bases at V and 5 bases at J, with 9 bases between. CDR1 SQVTM and CDR2 ANQGSEA come from the germline V gene. The CDR3 nucleotides read TGCAGCGTTAAGGACAGAAATGAAAAACTGTTTTTT. It translates to CSVKDRNEKLFF.

This chain connects TRBV9 to TRBJ1-6; no definite D call. The CDR3 sequence is 14 residues long. Germline V gene sequence: CDR1 SGDLS, CDR2 YYNGEE. V was clipped by 2 bases and J by 6 bases, with 9 bases between them. The CDR3: CASSVDGSNSPLHF. Here the CDR3 DNA reads TGTGCCAGCAGCGTGGACGGGAGTAATTCACCCCTCCACTTT.

V and J are TRBV7-9 and TRBJ2-3; possibly TRBD1 for D (5 bases). Germline lookup yields CDR1 SEHNR and CDR2 FQNEAQ (reference sequence). The ends were cut back, 6 bases at V and 2 bases at J, with 9 bases in the middle. This CDR3 region has 13 residues. The CDR3 loop reads CASRQTVTDTQYF. CDR3 nucleotides: TGTGCCAGCAGGCAGACAGTCACAGATACGCAGTATTTT. Variable domain in full (rest from reference TRBV7-9 and TRBJ2-3): DTGVSQNPRHKITKRGQNVTFRCDPISEHNRLYWYRQTLGQGPEFLTYFQNEAQLEKSRLLSDRFSAERPKGSFSTLEIQRTEQGDSAMYLCASRQTVTDTQYFGPGTRLTVL.

The chain combines TRBV6-1 with TRBJ2-7, with D uncertain. The CDR3 runs to 13 residues. Trimming stripped 8 bases from V and 5 bases from J, with 16 bases between. Germline CDR1 MNHNS, CDR2 SASEGT. In nucleotides, the CDR3 is TGTGCCAGCCGTCTCCCCCCCCAGGACGAGCAGTACTTC. Protein product: CASRLPPQDEQYF.

This sequence joins TRBV5-4 and TRBJ2-5; 7 positions match TRBD2. Trimming at V came to 4 bases and at J to 2 bases, leaving 11 bases not matched to a gene. This CDR3 spans 16 amino acids. Germline CDR1 reads SGHNT; CDR2 reads YYREEE (reference sequence). CDR3 protein: CASSNRASGSQETQYF. The CDR3 region has the DNA TGTGCCAGCAGCAATAGGGCTAGCGGATCTCAAGAGACCCAGTACTTC.

This sequence joins TRBV5-1 and TRBJ1-4, with 7 bases aligning to TRBD1. Germline lookup yields CDR1 SGHRS and CDR2 YFSETQ. This CDR3 has 15 residues. V shed 2 bases, J shed 4 bases, and the junction held 5 bases outside the gene matches. This chain's CDR3 is CASSFFDRDNEKLFF. CDR3 nucleotide sequence: TGCGCCAGCAGCTTCTTTGACAGGGATAATGAAAAACTGTTTTTT. The full variable domain, with the rest looked up from reference TRBV5-1 and TRBJ1-4, is KAGVTQTPRYLIKTRGQQVTLSCSPISGHRSVSWYQQTPGQGLQFLFEYFSETQRNKGNFPGRFSGRQFSNSRSEMNVSTLELGDSALYLCASSFFDRDNEKLFFGSGTQLSVL.

The chain recombines TRBV15 with TRBJ1-1; possible D gene TRBD1, 6 bases. Germline V gene sequence: CDR1 LNHNV, CDR2 YYDKDF (reference sequence). Trimming took 3 bases from V and 8 from J, leaving 13 bases between them. CDR3 length: 13 amino acids. CDR3 amino acids: CATSSRPDSEAFF. In nucleotides, the CDR3 is TGTGCCACCAGCAGTAGGCCGGACAGCGAAGCTTTCTTT. Complete variable domain (other parts from reference TRBV15 and TRBJ1-1): DAMVIQNPRYQVTQFGKPVTLSCSQTLNHNVMYWYQQKSSQAPKLLFHYYDKDFNNEADTPDNFQSRRPNTSFCFLDIRSPGLGDTAMYLCATSSRPDSEAFFGQGTRLTVV.

The V gene is TRBV7-9, the J gene TRBJ1-4, with a possible D match to TRBD1 (5 bases). CDR1 and CDR2 from the germline V gene are SEHNR and FQNEAQ (reference sequence). V shed 2 bases and J shed 7 bases, with 14 bases lying between them. The CDR3 runs 15 residues. The CDR3 here is CASSLFRGGTEKLFF. CDR3 nucleotide sequence: TGTGCCAGCAGCTTATTCCGCGGGGGGACTGAAAAACTGTTTTTT.

This clone has just a few counts. The chain recombines TRBV6-5 with TRBJ2-2; the D is unclear. Trimming removed 1 base at V and 6 bases at J, with 6 bases between. This CDR3 contains 13 residues. The V gene's germline CDR1 is MNHEY and CDR2 SVGAGI. This chain's CDR3 is CASSYWASGELFF. CDR3 in DNA: TGTGCCAGCAGTTACTGGGCGTCCGGGGAGCTGTTTTTT.

The J gene is TRBJ2-6, the V gene TRBV5-1; 9 nucleotides align to TRBD1. J lost 1 base, V lost 2 bases, and 7 bases had no gene match. Germline-derived CDR1 and CDR2 are SGHRS and YFSETQ. The CDR3 is 18 amino acids. Written as DNA, the CDR3 is TGCGCCAGCAGCTTATTTGGACAGGGGCTTTCTGGGGCCAACGTCCTGACTTTC. The encoded protein is CASSLFGQGLSGANVLTF. Full variable domain (remainder filled in from reference TRBV5-1 and TRBJ2-6): KAGVTQTPRYLIKTRGQQVTLSCSPISGHRSVSWYQQTPGQGLQFLFEYFSETQRNKGNFPGRFSGRQFSNSRSEMNVSTLELGDSALYLCASSLFGQGLSGANVLTFGAGSRLTVL.

This chain links TRBV5-4 with TRBJ2-1, with 12 bases matching TRBD2. V trimming: 1 base; J trimming: 7 bases; junction bases outside the gene matches: 3. CDR3 length: 15 residues. The germline V gene has CDR1 SGHNT and CDR2 YYREEE (reference sequence). The CDR3 reads CASSLRTSGANEQFF. The DNA for the CDR3 is TGTGCCAGCAGCTTGAGGACTAGCGGGGCGAATGAGCAGTTCTTC.

The chain uses TRBV6-6 and TRBJ2-5, with D possibly matching TRBD2 (7 bases). This CDR3 contains 15 residues. Germline V CDR1 and CDR2: MNHNY, SVGAGI (reference sequence). V lost 5 bases, J lost 4 bases, and 17 bases lay in between. The CDR3 sequence: CASSETGSGGETQYF. The CDR3 DNA reads TGTGCCAGCAGTGAGACAGGTTCGGGGGGAGAGACCCAGTACTTC.

This clone was seen more than once but under ten times. This chain connects TRBV6-5 to TRBJ1-5; D possibly corresponds to TRBD1 (5 bases). The germline gives CDR1 MNHEY, CDR2 SVGAGI. The CDR3 is 15 residues long. The ends were cut back, 6 bases at V and 2 bases at J, with 14 bases in the middle. CDR3: CASRRGGEGNQPQHF. In DNA form, the CDR3 reads TGTGCCAGCAGACGGGGGGGGGAGGGCAATCAGCCCCAGCATTTT.

V gene TRBV14 combines with J gene TRBJ1-1; D is perhaps TRBD1 (5 bases). Germline V lookup: CDR1 SGHDN, CDR2 FVKESK. V was shortened by 2 bases and J by 3 bases, with 13 bases between the two germline ends. The CDR3 runs to 15 residues. The CDR3 DNA sequence: TGTGCCAGCAGCCAAAATTGGGGCTCGGACACTGAAGCTTTCTTT. Translated, it gives CASSQNWGSDTEAFF.

This clone was detected a few times. In DNA, the CDR3 is TGTGCCAGCAGCGTTGACAGGGGGTTCCATTCACCCCTCCACTTT. Translating gives CASSVDRGFHSPLHF. The chain carries TRBV9 and TRBJ1-6; 9 positions agree with TRBD1. After removal of 2 bases from V and 8 bases from J, the junction contained 5 bases not matched to a gene. Looked up from germline, CDR1 is SGDLS and CDR2 is YYNGEE. This CDR3 contains 15 residues.

The rearrangement joins TRBV6-6 to TRBJ1-5, with TRBD1 matching 8 bases. The V and J ends lost 8 bases and 0 bases, in that order; junction bases with no gene match: 6. This CDR3 comprises 15 residues. The germline gives CDR1 MNHNY, CDR2 SVGAGI (reference sequence). CDR3 protein: CASGKDRDSNQPQHF. CDR3 DNA: TGTGCCAGCGGAAAGGACAGGGATAGCAATCAGCCCCAGCATTTT.

The chain recombines TRBV29-1 with TRBJ2-2; 9 bases map to TRBD2. Germline trimming cut 6 bases from V and 3 bases from J; bases unmatched to any gene: 5. The germline CDR1 and CDR2 sequences are SQVTM and ANQGSEA. The CDR3 loop spans 14 amino acids. The CDR3 sequence: CSVVAGVYTGELFF. The CDR3 nucleotides read TGCAGCGTCGTAGCGGGAGTTTACACCGGGGAGCTGTTTTTT.

The chain couples TRBV10-3 to TRBJ1-3, with 8 bases fitting TRBD1. V shed 11 bases and J 1 base; nucleotides not matched to a gene: 10. The CDR3 length is 15 residues. The germline CDR1 and CDR2 sequences are ENHRY and SYGVKD. The DNA for the CDR3 is TGTGCCGCTCGGGCGGGACAGGAATCTGGAAACACCATATATTTT. It translates to CAARAGQESGNTIYF.

The chain joins TRBV10-3 to TRBJ2-7; no definite D call. V was pared by 6 bases and J by 2 bases, with 5 bases between. This CDR3 comprises 11 residues. In germline, CDR1 is ENHRY, CDR2 SYGVKD. CDR3 amino acids: CAIRQTYEQYF. The CDR3 DNA is TGTGCCATCAGGCAGACCTACGAGCAGTACTTC.

This sequence joins TRBV30 and TRBJ1-6; D is perhaps TRBD1 (6 bases). With 4 bases removed from V and 9 bases from J, the gap between germline ends came to 13 bases. CDR1 GTSNPN and CDR2 SVGIG come from the germline V gene (reference sequence). This CDR3 region has 13 residues. CDR3 amino acids: CAWKTQGGSPLHF. The CDR3 DNA sequence: TGTGCCTGGAAAACACAGGGTGGTTCACCCCTCCACTTT.

The V gene is TRBV5-8, the J gene TRBJ2-3, with TRBD2 matching over 8 bases. With V trimmed by 4 bases and J by 4 bases, 5 bases remained unmatched. From germline, CDR1 is SGHTS and CDR2 YDEGEE. The CDR3 consists of 14 residues. The CDR3 nucleotides are TGTGCCAGCAGCCTCGGGAGGGCACCAGATACGCAGTATTTT. Protein: CASSLGRAPDTQYF.

This clone appeared a single time. The chain is built from TRBV11-2 and TRBJ2-7, with 7 bases fitting TRBD2. Germline lookup yields CDR1 SGHAT and CDR2 FQNNGV. V lost 6 bases, J lost 3 bases, and 2 bases stayed unmatched. The CDR3 has 12 amino acids. The CDR3 region has the DNA TGTGCCAGCAGGGCTAGCGGCTACGAGCAGTACTTC. Translated: CASRASGYEQYF.